A single T cell receptor (beta chain) is shown here with its context. The antigen is undetermined. This entry comes from a study of T cell responses to AZD1222 COVID-19 vaccine. Study observations and caveats: Donors were chiefly white British, with a greater number of females, and clonal diversity was perhaps underestimated. Mapped onto spike, vaccine-associated CD4 TCRs spanned it and were dominant at 160-218 and 743-854. Sampled repertoires all dated from after the peak T cell response. Two AZD1222 administrations were followed by greater Spike-specific TCR breadth and depth.

The protocol was immunoSEQ multiplex PCR, while the TCRdb copy is restricted to in-frame clones and leaves out a portion. The sample includes around 110,000 clones, 80% to 95% of them seen just once. The CDR3 length is 14 residues. The germline CDR1 and CDR2 sequences are SNHLY and FYNNEI. The trim removed 7 bases at V and 2 bases at J, leaving 5 bases unmatched. The receptor was isolated from an adult who received the AZD1222 COVID-19 vaccine. The chain carries TRBV2 and TRBJ2-3; 8 bases agree with TRBD1. The source was peripheral blood, collected 28 days after the second AZD1222 dose. The CDR3 sequence: CASNGQGHTDTQYF. CDR3 sequence (DNA): TGTGCCAGCAACGGACAGGGACACACAGATACGCAGTATTTT.